A selection of T cell receptor beta chains follows, all from one sample in a study of OX40 agonist ivuxolimab in advanced cancers. TCRdb's table, derived via immunoSEQ multiplex PCR, lists solely in-frame clones and lacks some. The table includes approximately 15,000 clones, 80% to 90% detected once. This specimen was CD4+ or CD8+ T cells sorted from blood, taken in a trial of the OX40 agonist ivuxolimab. The receptors shown here come from an adult with an advanced solid tumor such as melanoma, head and neck, liver or kidney cancer. Each CDR3 is given with its conserved first and last residue. D genes are given only for firm matches. Clone size is not always given. Where it is, it says once, few, many or a class for expanded clones.

DNA: TGTGCCAGTCGGACAGTAATTACCAACACTGAAGCTTTCTTT
CDR3: CASRTVITNTEAFF
size: NA
J: TRBJ1-1
D: NA
length: 14
V: TRBV19

DNA: TGTGCCAGCAATATAGCGGCAAAATCCTACGAGCAGTACTTC
CDR3: CASNIAAKSYEQYF
size: NA
J: TRBJ2-7
D: NA
length: 14
V: TRBV28

DNA: TGTGCCAGCAGCTTAGGGCAGGCCATATATTTT
CDR3: CASSLGQAIYF
size: NA
J: TRBJ1-3
D: NA
length: 11
V: TRBV7-7

DNA: TGTGCCAGCAGCTTAATTAAAGAGACCCAGTACTTC
CDR3: CASSLIKETQYF
size: NA
J: TRBJ2-5
D: NA
length: 12
V: TRBV5-6

DNA: TGTGCCAGCAGCTTCACCCCGTCGGCGGCCCAGTACTTC
CDR3: CASSFTPSAAQYF
size: NA
J: TRBJ2-5
D: NA
length: 13
V: TRBV11-3

DNA: TGTGCCAGCAGCGTAATGGCTAGCTATGAGCAGTTCTTC
CDR3: CASSVMASYEQFF
size: NA
J: TRBJ2-1
D: NA
length: 13
V: TRBV9

DNA: TGTGCCAGCGGTAACAGGGCTGGGGCCAACGTCCTGACTTTC
CDR3: CASGNRAGANVLTF
size: NA
J: TRBJ2-6
D: NA
length: 14
V: TRBV2

DNA: TGTGCCAGCAGCTTAAGCGGGGCGCGCGGCGAGACCCAGTACTTC
CDR3: CASSLSGARGETQYF
size: NA
J: TRBJ2-5
D: TRBD2
length: 15
V: TRBV7-2

DNA: TGTGCCAGCAGCTCAAGGGTTTCTCGAAAGACCTATGGCTACACCTTC
CDR3: CASSSRVSRKTYGYTF
size: NA
J: TRBJ1-2
D: NA
length: 16
V: TRBV7-6

DNA: TGTGCCAGCAGCCAAGGGTTAGCTCCCCCAGATACGCAGTATTTT
CDR3: CASSQGLAPPDTQYF
size: NA
J: TRBJ2-3
D: NA
length: 15
V: TRBV14

DNA: TGTGCCAGCAGCGGGACAGGTCGCAATCAGCCCCAGCATTTT
CDR3: CASSGTGRNQPQHF
size: NA
J: TRBJ1-5
D: TRBD1
length: 14
V: TRBV28

DNA: TGTGCCAGCAGCTCCCGACTAGCGGGAGCGGGGGAGCAGTACTTC
CDR3: CASSSRLAGAGEQYF
size: NA
J: TRBJ2-7
D: TRBD2
length: 15
V: TRBV7-6

DNA: TGTGCCAGCAGTGGGACAGGACAAGAGACCCAGTACTTC
CDR3: CASSGTGQETQYF
size: NA
J: TRBJ2-5
D: TRBD1
length: 13
V: TRBV6-1

DNA: TGTGCCAGCACTCCATCCCCCGGTCCCTACGAGCAGTACTTC
CDR3: CASTPSPGPYEQYF
size: NA
J: TRBJ2-7
D: NA
length: 14
V: TRBV14

DNA: TGTGCCAGCAGCCTAAATAGTCTGGATCTAGCCAAAAACATTCAGTACTTC
CDR3: CASSLNSLDLAKNIQYF
size: NA
J: TRBJ2-4
D: NA
length: 17
V: TRBV7-9

DNA: TGTGCCAGTAAGGATGACAGGGCTGTATATAGCAATCAGCCCCAGCATTTT
CDR3: CASKDDRAVYSNQPQHF
size: few
J: TRBJ1-5
D: TRBD1
length: 17
V: TRBV19

DNA: TGTGCCAGCGCCCTGGGGAACGCCTACAATGAGCAGTTCTTC
CDR3: CASALGNAYNEQFF
size: NA
J: TRBJ2-1
D: NA
length: 14
V: TRBV7-9

DNA: TGTGCCAGCTTACAGGGGGGCACCGGGGAGCTGTTTTTT
CDR3: CASLQGGTGELFF
size: NA
J: TRBJ2-2
D: TRBD1
length: 13
V: TRBV5-6

DNA: TGTGCCAGCAGCTCGGCCGGAGCGGGAAATAACGAGCAGTACTTC
CDR3: CASSSAGAGNNEQYF
size: NA
J: TRBJ2-7
D: TRBD2
length: 15
V: TRBV5-6

DNA: TGTGCCAGCAGCTCGGGACTAGCGGGGATCTCCTACGAGCAGTACTTC
CDR3: CASSSGLAGISYEQYF
size: NA
J: TRBJ2-7
D: TRBD2
length: 16
V: TRBV5-4

DNA: TGTGCCAGCAGCCGTCAACAACCGGGACAAAGAGAATACGAGCAGTACTTC
CDR3: CASSRQQPGQREYEQYF
size: NA
J: TRBJ2-7
D: NA
length: 17
V: TRBV5-6

DNA: TGTGCCAGCAGCGTACAGGCGAACTCTGGAAACACCATATATTTT
CDR3: CASSVQANSGNTIYF
size: NA
J: TRBJ1-3
D: NA
length: 15
V: TRBV5-5

DNA: TGTGCCAGTCAAACCGGGACTCAAAACACCGGGGAGCTGTTTTTT
CDR3: CASQTGTQNTGELFF
size: NA
J: TRBJ2-2
D: NA
length: 15
V: TRBV19

DNA: TGTGCCAGCAGTCTGTACATTGGCGGGGAGCTGTTTTTT
CDR3: CASSLYIGGELFF
size: NA
J: TRBJ2-2
D: NA
length: 13
V: TRBV2

DNA: TGTGCCAGCAATTTCGGGGCCACAGATACGCAGTATTTT
CDR3: CASNFGATDTQYF
size: once
J: TRBJ2-3
D: NA
length: 13
V: TRBV2

DNA: TGTGCCAGTAGTATAGTAGGAGGGACTGAAGCTTTCTTT
CDR3: CASSIVGGTEAFF
size: NA
J: TRBJ1-1
D: NA
length: 13
V: TRBV19

DNA: TGTGCCAGCAGTTTACAGGGGGAGGAAAAACTGTTTTTT
CDR3: CASSLQGEEKLFF
size: NA
J: TRBJ1-4
D: TRBD1
length: 13
V: TRBV5-4

DNA: TGTGCCAGTAGTATAGCGGCGGGACAGAACTATGGCTACACCTTC
CDR3: CASSIAAGQNYGYTF
size: NA
J: TRBJ1-2
D: TRBD1
length: 15
V: TRBV19

DNA: TGTGCCAGCAGTCCTCGGGACAGGGGGAACACTGAAGCTTTCTTT
CDR3: CASSPRDRGNTEAFF
size: NA
J: TRBJ1-1
D: TRBD1
length: 15
V: TRBV6-5

DNA: TGTGCCAGCAGGACCTCCACAGGGGCTAATGAAAAACTGTTTTTT
CDR3: CASRTSTGANEKLFF
size: few
J: TRBJ1-4
D: TRBD1
length: 15
V: TRBV6-1